The sequence of this TCR beta chain was determined in a study of blood T cell repertoires in COVID-19. About the study: Acute and convalescent COVID-19 samples came from the United States, Italy and Spain. The analysed material was cDNA or gDNA that came from T cells, B-cell-depleted T cells, or PBMCs.

In its sample, this clone was seen a few times. The CDR3 is 17 residues long. Germline CDR1 reads SGHVS; CDR2 reads FQNEAQ. V lost 0 bases and J lost 4, with 18 bases in between. Methods used by the authors: Amplification with reference gene primers provided the estimates of nucleated cell counts. Sequencing was performed with immunoSEQ multiplex PCR; in TCRdb, only in-frame clones are kept and a portion is missing. D and trimming come from the DNA, and the V and J calls and clone size come from that table. The sample holds 310,000 or so clones, approximately 86% seen once. V is TRBV7-8 and J is TRBJ1-2; TRBD1 might be the D (5 bases). Input material: peripheral blood. The TCR originated in a man aged 70-80 years with acute or convalescent COVID-19. Here the CDR3 reads CASSLAGQGPLLYGYTF. For the CDR3, the DNA is TGTGCCAGCAGCTTAGCGGGCCAGGGCCCACTCCTCTATGGCTACACCTTC.